One and the same sample provided the 32 T cell receptor beta chains below, sequenced in a study of early T cells in non-severe SARS-CoV-2 infection. TCRdb fed the 5' RACE reads into MiXCR, producing one record per CDR3 protein. The sample records under 100,000 distinct CDR3 sequences, 11% being singletons. The specimen was whole blood. Receptor source: an adult who was a healthcare worker with PCR-confirmed SARS-CoV-2 infection or an uninfected control (not recorded which).

The rearrangement uses TRBV28 and TRBJ2-7; TRBD2 might be the D (5 bases). The CDR3 length is 15 residues. Trimming took off 4 bases at V and 3 bases at J, with 16 bases between the two ends. CDR1 and CDR2 from the germline V gene are MDHEN and SYDVKM. CDR3 in amino acids: CASSSPGFAVYEQYF. For the CDR3, the DNA is TGTGCCAGCAGTTCCCCGGGATTCGCAGTCTACGAGCAGTACTTC. The complete variable domain, with remaining parts taken from reference TRBV28 and TRBJ2-7, reads DVKVTQSSRYLVKRTGEKVFLECVQDMDHENMFWYRQDPGLGLRLIYFSYDVKMKEKGDIPEGYSVSREKKERFSLILESASTNQTSMYLCASSSPGFAVYEQYFGPGTRLTVT.

The chain has TRBV18 and TRBJ1-5; 11 bases map to TRBD1. This CDR3 comprises 16 residues. The J segment lost 1 base and the V segment lost 6 bases, leaving 5 bases of the junction unmatched. Per germline, CDR1 KGHSH and CDR2 LQKENI. The chain's CDR3 is CASSGQGATSNQPQHF. CDR3 coding DNA: TGTGCCAGCTCTGGACAGGGGGCTACGAGCAATCAGCCCCAGCATTTT.

This clonotype was seen a handful of times. V and J are TRBV28 and TRBJ2-1, with 9 bases that match TRBD2. The length of the CDR3 is 18 residues. V lost 4 bases to trimming and J lost 8 bases; unmatched junction nucleotides: 18. Germline assignment: CDR1 MDHEN and CDR2 SYDVKM. CDR3 coding DNA: TGTGCCAGCAGTTCCCCACGGGTAGCGGGAGTCCGAAGGGATGAGCAGTTCTTC. Translated: CASSSPRVAGVRRDEQFF.

The genes are TRBV6-1 and TRBJ1-2; 11 bases line up with TRBD1. V shed 6 bases, J shed 6 bases, and the junction held 9 bases outside the gene matches. The germline CDR1 and CDR2 sequences are MNHNS and SASEGT. This CDR3 has 15 amino acids. In DNA form, the CDR3 reads TGTGCCAGCAGAGACCGGGACAGGGGGTCCCATGGCTACACCTTC. Translated: CASRDRDRGSHGYTF.

CDR3 DNA sequence: TGTGCCAGCAGCTTAGGACTAGCGGAGCTATACAATGAGCAGTTCTTC. Its translation: CASSLGLAELYNEQFF. The J gene is TRBJ2-1, the V gene TRBV5-4, with 10 bases matching TRBD2. The ends lost 2 bases at V and 4 bases at J; junction bases unmatched: 6. The CDR3 consists of 16 residues. The germline gives CDR1 SGHNT, CDR2 YYREEE (reference sequence).

This clonotype was observed a few times. The chain uses TRBV11-2 and TRBJ2-7; no definite D call. Germline V gene lookup returns CDR1 SGHAT and CDR2 FQNNGV. This CDR3 is built from 16 residues. Trimming pared 0 bases from V and 5 bases from J, leaving 17 bases between. CDR3 loop: CASSLDRRVVSNEQYF. Here the CDR3 DNA reads TGTGCCAGCAGCTTAGATCGAAGGGTAGTCTCTAACGAGCAGTACTTC. The full variable domain, its missing parts supplied by reference TRBV11-2 and TRBJ2-7, is EAGVAQSPRYKIIEKRQSVAFWCNPISGHATLYWYQQILGQGPKLLIQFQNNGVVDDSQLPKDRFSAERLKGVDSTLKIQPAKLEDSAVYLCASSLDRRVVSNEQYFGPGTRLTVT.

This CDR3 is CAWRQGSHHEAFF. The CDR3 coding sequence is TGTGCCTGGAGACAGGGGAGCCATCATGAAGCTTTCTTT. The rearrangement links TRBV30 to TRBJ1-1; 7 bases line up with TRBD1. The CDR3 loop spans 13 amino acids. With V trimmed by 3 bases and J by 7 bases, 8 bases remained unmatched. CDR1 and CDR2 from the germline V gene are GTSNPN and SVGIG (reference sequence).

The J gene is TRBJ1-5, the V gene TRBV28, with 12 bases fitting TRBD1. This CDR3 comprises 15 residues. V shed 5 bases, J shed 6 bases, and the junction held 5 bases outside the gene matches. The germline gives CDR1 MDHEN, CDR2 SYDVKM. For the CDR3, the DNA is TGTGCCAGCAGTCCCCGGGACAGGGGGCTTCAGCCCCAGCATTTT. Translating gives CASSPRDRGLQPQHF.

This clonotype was seen a few times. This chain connects TRBV27 to TRBJ2-7, with 8 positions matching TRBD1. CDR3 size: 15 residues. Losses at the gene ends were 5 bases for V and 2 bases for J; bases not matched to a gene: 8. The germline CDR1 and CDR2 sequences are MNHEY and SMNVEV (reference sequence). CDR3 sequence reads: CASSPAGQVTYEQYF. The CDR3 region has the DNA TGTGCCAGCAGTCCGGCGGGACAGGTCACCTACGAGCAGTACTTC.

This clonotype was observed many times. V and J are TRBV7-9 and TRBJ1-5; D gene uncertain. Between the trimmed V and J ends, which lost 1 base and 3 bases, there was a span of 13 bases. The CDR3 loop spans 16 amino acids. Germline V gene lookup returns CDR1 SEHNR and CDR2 FQNEAQ (reference sequence). CDR3 in DNA: TGTGCCAGCAGCTTAGGAGTGGCAGGCTCCAATCAGCCCCAGCATTTT. Its protein product is CASSLGVAGSNQPQHF.

This clonotype showed up many times. This rearrangement joins TRBV7-9 to TRBJ1-2; D might be TRBD1 (5 bases). The CDR3 extends over 14 amino acids. Germline V gene sequence: CDR1 SEHNR, CDR2 FQNEAQ (reference sequence). The V end lost 1 base, the J end lost 4 bases, and 10 bases lay between the germline ends. The chain's CDR3 is CASSLEGITYGYTF. CDR3 coding DNA: TGTGCCAGCAGCTTAGAGGGGATAACCTATGGCTACACCTTC.

The genes are TRBV7-2 and TRBJ2-3, with 7 bases aligning to TRBD1. Germline V CDR1 and CDR2: SGHTA, FQGNSA. The CDR3 is 16 residues long. V trimming: 2 bases; J trimming: 4 bases; junction bases outside the gene matches: 9. In DNA, the CDR3 is TGTGCCAGCAGCTTACTGAGGCTGAGGGGGCCAGATACGCAGTATTTT. Amino acids: CASSLLRLRGPDTQYF.

The sample holds a few counts of this clonotype. The chain employs TRBV28 and TRBJ1-2; D is perhaps TRBD1 (5 bases). CDR3 size: 15 residues. Trimming left V 5 bases short and J 4 bases short, with 17 bases between. Germline lookup yields CDR1 MDHEN and CDR2 SYDVKM. CDR3 nucleotides: TGTGCCAGCAGTACTCCTCCCGGGACGGCCTATGGCTACACCTTC. Amino acid sequence: CASSTPPGTAYGYTF.

In its sample, this clonotype was seen a few times. The CDR3 sequence is CASSAGQGTSPLHF. The CDR3 nucleotides are TGTGCCAGCAGCGCCGGACAGGGGACTTCACCCCTCCACTTT. This sequence joins TRBV7-9 and TRBJ1-6; 9 positions agree with TRBD1. With 5 bases clipped from V and 9 bases from J, the junction kept 5 bases outside the gene matches. Per the germline V gene, CDR1 is SEHNR and CDR2 is FQNEAQ (reference sequence). There are 14 residues in the CDR3.

This clonotype has a handful of counts. The chain combines TRBV6-5 with TRBJ1-1; D remains unclear. V lost 0 bases, J lost 11 bases, and 19 bases lay in between. The CDR3 covers 15 residues. Germline lookup yields CDR1 MNHEY and CDR2 SVGAGI. CDR3 coding DNA: TGTGCCAGCAGTTACTCGATCCCCTCTACTAGGGTGGCTTTCTTT. This encodes CASSYSIPSTRVAFF.

There are many counts of this clonotype. The chain links TRBV28 to TRBJ2-7, with 8 bases matching TRBD1. The length of the CDR3 is 16 residues. Germline values: CDR1 MDHEN, CDR2 SYDVKM. V lost 7 bases, J lost 7 bases, and 18 bases stayed unmatched. DNA of the CDR3: TGTGCCAGCATTCCCACAGGCGGGGACAGGAGCTTGGAGCAGTACTTC. Residues: CASIPTGGDRSLEQYF.

With respect to this clonotype: An end of the junction differs from the germline gene, which may be a read error. J is TRBJ2-2 and V is TRBV20-1; possible D gene TRBD2, 5 bases. In germline, CDR1 is DFQATT, CDR2 SNEGSKA (reference sequence). CDR3 length: 14 amino acids. CDR3 amino acids: CSARDRRYTGERFF. The CDR3 nucleotides read TGCAGTGCTAGAGATAGGAGGTACACCGGGGAGCGGTTTTTT.

The sample holds many counts of this clonotype. The J gene is TRBJ2-1, the V gene TRBV7-3; 8 bases agree with TRBD2. Germline-derived CDR1 and CDR2 are SGHTA and FQGTGA. CDR3 size: 15 residues. The trim removed 2 bases at V and 3 bases at J, leaving 3 bases unmatched. The DNA of the CDR3 is TGTGCCAGCAGCTTAGTACTAGCGGACTACAATGAGCAGTTCTTC. It codes for CASSLVLADYNEQFF.

The chain uses TRBV15 and TRBJ1-2; 11 positions agree with TRBD1. CDR3 length equals 17 residues. CDR1 LNHNV and CDR2 YYDKDF come from the germline V gene (reference sequence). Trimming removed 1 base from V and 4 bases from J; junction bases left unmatched: 8. The CDR3 loop reads CATSRARTGGGSYGYTF. CDR3 in DNA: TGTGCCACCAGCAGAGCCCGGACAGGGGGCGGTAGCTATGGCTACACCTTC.

Concerning this clonotype itself: The junction does not match germline at one end; this may be a read error. The chain carries TRBV5-4 and TRBJ2-1; 7 nucleotides line up with TRBD2. This CDR3 region has 15 residues. Germline V gene sequence: CDR1 SGHNT, CDR2 YYREEE (reference sequence). This CDR3 is CASSISGDSHNEQFF. The CDR3 DNA reads TGTGCCAGCAGCATAAGCGGGGACTCCCACAATGAGCAGTTCTTC.

This clonotype showed up just once. The V call is TRBV9, the J call TRBJ2-2; D is unresolved. The germline V gene has CDR1 SGDLS and CDR2 YYNGEE. The CDR3 extends over 13 amino acids. V was trimmed by 2 bases and J by 3 bases, leaving 5 bases between them. The CDR3 DNA follows: TGTGCCAGCAGCGTTCCGTACACCGGGGAGCTGTTTTTT. Amino acid sequence: CASSVPYTGELFF.

The table lists this clonotype with a few counts. The chain couples TRBV10-2 to TRBJ1-1; 8 positions match TRBD1. The CDR3 is 14 amino acids. V shed 7 bases, J shed 4 bases, and the junction held 8 bases outside the gene matches. Germline CDR1 WSHSY, CDR2 SAAADI. CDR3 protein: CASMQGAWSTEAFF. As DNA, the CDR3 is TGCGCCAGCATGCAGGGGGCCTGGAGCACTGAAGCTTTCTTT.

This clonotype was counted ten times or more. This sequence joins TRBV7-9 and TRBJ1-6, with 7 positions matching TRBD1. J lost 6 bases, V lost 5 bases, and 4 bases had no gene match. The CDR3 totals 14 residues. Germline CDR1 is SEHNR and CDR2 is FQNEAQ (reference sequence). The CDR3 spells CASSAQGVNSPLHF. As DNA, the CDR3 is TGTGCCAGCAGCGCCCAGGGGGTTAATTCACCCCTCCACTTT. Full variable domain (missing parts from reference TRBV7-9 and TRBJ1-6): DTGVSQNPRHKITKRGQNVTFRCDPISEHNRLYWYRQTLGQGPEFLTYFQNEAQLEKSRLLSDRFSAERPKGSFSTLEIQRTEQGDSAMYLCASSAQGVNSPLHFGNGTRLTVT.

The chain couples TRBV6-1 to TRBJ2-7; a possible D gene is TRBD2 (6 bases). V was trimmed by 4 bases and J by 2 bases, leaving 18 bases between them. The CDR3 spans 16 residues. Germline values: CDR1 MNHNS, CDR2 SASEGT. CDR3 in amino acids: CASSVDIAAFPYEQYF. As DNA, the CDR3 is TGTGCCAGCAGTGTGGACATAGCGGCTTTCCCCTACGAGCAGTACTTC.

This clonotype was observed many times. The chain carries TRBV9 and TRBJ1-5; no reliable D call. The CDR3 contains 12 residues. V gave up 2 bases and J gave up 2 bases, with 2 bases separating them. Germline CDR1 and CDR2: SGDLS and YYNGEE. The CDR3 bases are TGTGCCAGCAGCGTCGGCAATCAGCCCCAGCATTTT. This sequence encodes CASSVGNQPQHF.

This clonotype was observed at least ten times. The V call is TRBV3-1, the J call TRBJ2-7, with 8 bases fitting TRBD2. Germline lookup yields CDR1 LGHDT and CDR2 YNNKEL (reference sequence). V was pared by 4 bases and J by 2 bases, with 10 bases of the junction left unmatched. The CDR3 runs 16 residues. CDR3 DNA: TGTGCCAGCAGCCCCGCGCGGGGGGAAGGACCCTACGAGCAGTACTTC. It codes for CASSPARGEGPYEQYF.

The chain combines TRBV28 with TRBJ1-1, with D unclear. The V gene's germline CDR1 is MDHEN and CDR2 SYDVKM. CDR3 length: 12 residues. V gave up 2 bases and J gave up 10 bases, with 11 bases separating them. The CDR3 here is CASSLRSFRAFF. CDR3 DNA sequence: TGTGCCAGCAGTTTACGAAGCTTTCGAGCTTTCTTT.

In this sample, this clonotype turned up many times. The chain couples TRBV7-3 to TRBJ1-2; possibly TRBD1 for D (6 bases). This CDR3 spans 14 amino acids. The germline V gene has CDR1 SGHTA and CDR2 FQGTGA. Between the trimmed V and J ends, which lost 2 bases and 3 bases, there was a span of 10 bases. The CDR3: CASSLDRSDYGYTF. For the CDR3, the DNA is TGTGCCAGCAGCTTAGACAGGTCCGACTATGGCTACACCTTC.

The V and J genes are TRBV20-1 and TRBJ2-7; possibly TRBD2 for D (5 bases). This CDR3 region has 11 residues. Trimming left V 3 bases short and J 5 bases short, with 8 bases between. Germline V gene data show CDR1 as DFQATT and CDR2 as SNEGSKA (reference sequence). CDR3 protein: CSASRGNEQYF. The DNA of the CDR3 is TGCAGTGCTAGTCGAGGGAACGAGCAGTACTTC.

This clonotype showed up many times. The rearrangement links TRBV18 to TRBJ1-6; a possible D gene is TRBD1 (6 bases). This CDR3 has 15 residues. Germline V lookup: CDR1 KGHSH, CDR2 LQKENI. Trimming shortened V by 3 bases and J by 10 bases, and 16 bases separated the two germline ends. The DNA of the CDR3 is TGTGCCAGCTCACCTTTTGGCAGGGGAGACTCACCCCTCCACTTT. Protein: CASSPFGRGDSPLHF.

The chain links TRBV7-2 to TRBJ2-7, with no clear D. Germline CDR1 is SGHTA and CDR2 is FQGNSA. V shed 0 bases and J shed 1 base, with 13 bases lying between them. The CDR3 consists of 16 residues. CDR3 sequence: CASSLAGQATSYEQYF. The CDR3 bases are TGTGCCAGCAGCTTAGCGGGCCAGGCCACTTCCTACGAGCAGTACTTC.

This clonotype was found many times. The chain combines TRBV3-1 with TRBJ2-3, with D uncertain. The length of the CDR3 is 13 residues. Germline CDR1 is LGHDT and CDR2 is YNNKEL (reference sequence). V lost 0 bases to trimming and J lost 6 bases, with 7 bases between them. CDR3 loop: CASSQDRPDTQYF. CDR3 in DNA: TGTGCCAGCAGCCAAGATCGCCCGGATACGCAGTATTTT.